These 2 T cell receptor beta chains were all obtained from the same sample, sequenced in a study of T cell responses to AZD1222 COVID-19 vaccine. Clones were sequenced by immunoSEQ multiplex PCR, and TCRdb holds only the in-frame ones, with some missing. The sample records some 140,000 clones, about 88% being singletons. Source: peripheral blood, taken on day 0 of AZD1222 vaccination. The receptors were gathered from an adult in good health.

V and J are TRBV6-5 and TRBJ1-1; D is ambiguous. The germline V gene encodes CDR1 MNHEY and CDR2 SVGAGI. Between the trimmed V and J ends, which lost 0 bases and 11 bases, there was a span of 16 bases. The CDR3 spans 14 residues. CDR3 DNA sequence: TGTGCCAGCAGTTACTCGCGATCTGCAGGATCGGCTTTCTTT. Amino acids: CASSYSRSAGSAFF.

The CDR3 is CASSQDRTRGLETQYF. DNA for the CDR3: TGCGCCAGCAGCCAAGATAGGACGAGGGGGTTAGAGACCCAGTACTTC. The rearrangement links TRBV4-1 to TRBJ2-5, with D maybe TRBD1 (6 bases). CDR3 size: 16 residues. Trimming removed 0 bases at V and 4 bases at J, with 15 bases between. Germline CDR1 and CDR2: MGHRA and YSYEKL.